The 16 T cell receptor beta chains below all came from one sample that was sequenced in a study of Ad26.COV2.S vaccination and SARS-CoV-2 variants. The protocol was immunoSEQ multiplex PCR, while the TCRdb copy is restricted to in-frame clones and leaves out a portion. The sample includes over 350,000 clones, 75% to 90% of them seen just once. Regarding treatment: some 20 received Ad26.COV2.S at low or high dose, single or two shots; about 5 received placebo; per-sample allocation not given. Specimens were obtained on day 63 following the first vaccine or placebo injection. The sample in question was peripheral blood, obtained in a trial of Ad26.COV2.S vaccine versus placebo. These receptors originate from a person between 18 and 60 years old who received the Ad26.COV2.S COVID-19 vaccine or a placebo.

The gene calls are TRBV2 and TRBJ1-5; a possible D gene is TRBD1 (5 bases). The germline gives CDR1 SNHLY, CDR2 FYNNEI. Trimming pared 4 bases from V and 3 bases from J, leaving 10 bases between. CDR3 length: 14 residues. The CDR3: CASSGDGYNQPQHF. DNA for the CDR3: TGTGCCAGCAGTGGGGACGGGTACAATCAGCCCCAGCATTTT.

The rearrangement uses TRBV5-6 and TRBJ1-2; 10 nucleotides line up with TRBD1. Germline values: CDR1 SGHDT, CDR2 YYEEEE. The CDR3 length is 15 residues. The J segment lost 8 bases and the V segment lost 4 bases, leaving 11 bases of the junction unmatched. DNA for the CDR3: TGTGCCAGCAGCCGCCGGGACAGGGGAATAGGGGGCTACACCTTC. Translated, it gives CASSRRDRGIGGYTF.

The chain couples TRBV19 to TRBJ1-3; the D gene is possibly TRBD1 (5 bases). The CDR3 has 15 residues. V lost 5 bases and J 4 bases, leaving 15 bases between the germline ends. The germline CDR1 and CDR2 sequences are LNHDA and SQIVND (reference sequence). This CDR3 reads CASSGRGASGNTIYF. DNA for the CDR3: TGTGCCAGTAGTGGGAGGGGCGCATCAGGAAACACCATATATTTT. The full variable domain, rest sourced from reference TRBV19 and TRBJ1-3, is DGGITQSPKYLFRKEGQNVTLSCEQNLNHDAMYWYRQDPGQGLRLIYYSQIVNDFQKGDIAEGYSVSREKKESFPLTVTSAQKNPTAFYLCASSGRGASGNTIYFGEGSWLTVV.

This clone was seen a single time. Other DNA sequences from this sample encode an identical CDR3 as well. J is TRBJ1-1 and V is TRBV5-1, with D maybe TRBD1 (6 bases). CDR3 length equals 13 residues. Germline CDR1 and CDR2: SGHRS and YFSETQ. The ends were cut back, 2 bases at V and 4 bases at J, with 9 bases in the middle. The CDR3 bases are TGCGCCAGCAGCTTACAGGGTTTCACTGAAGCTTTCTTT. Its protein is CASSLQGFTEAFF. The full variable domain, its missing parts supplied by reference TRBV5-1 and TRBJ1-1, is KAGVTQTPRYLIKTRGQQVTLSCSPISGHRSVSWYQQTPGQGLQFLFEYFSETQRNKGNFPGRFSGRQFSNSRSEMNVSTLELGDSALYLCASSLQGFTEAFFGQGTRLTVV.

The chain recombines TRBV7-8 with TRBJ2-1; 7 bases match TRBD2. Germline V gene lookup returns CDR1 SGHVS and CDR2 FQNEAQ. V dropped 2 bases and J dropped 10; count of bases not matched to a gene: 5. The CDR3 has 13 amino acids. In nucleotides, the CDR3 is TGTGCCAGCAGCTTAATCGGCGGGGGAGAGCAGTTCTTC. Translation gives CASSLIGGGEQFF.

The J gene is TRBJ2-3, the V gene TRBV27; D not certain. Between the trimmed V and J ends, which lost 4 bases and 3 bases, there was a span of 8 bases. Germline CDR1 is MNHEY and CDR2 is SMNVEV (reference sequence). CDR3 length: 13 amino acids. CDR3 sequence: CASSSLRTDTQYF. In nucleotides, the CDR3 is TGTGCCAGCAGTTCGCTAAGGACAGATACGCAGTATTTT.

The chain couples TRBV27 to TRBJ2-3; D perhaps matches TRBD2 (5 bases). This CDR3 region has 18 residues. The germline V and J ends were trimmed by 4 bases and 7 bases, with 27 bases remaining between them. CDR1 is MNHEY, CDR2 SMNVEV, per germline (reference sequence). In DNA, the CDR3 is TGTGCCAGCAGTTCCCGACTTGTGGGTCTAGCAATTGGTAATACGCAGTATTTT. Its protein product is CASSSRLVGLAIGNTQYF.

A few counts support this clone. V is TRBV5-1 and J is TRBJ2-1, with D perhaps matching TRBD1 (6 bases). Germline V gene sequence: CDR1 SGHRS, CDR2 YFSETQ. The CDR3 has 15 residues. Trimming removed 0 bases at V and 2 bases at J, with 9 bases between. CDR3 DNA sequence: TGCGCCAGCAGCTTGGACAGGGTAGCCTACAATGAGCAGTTCTTC. Translated, it gives CASSLDRVAYNEQFF.

The CDR3, as DNA: TGTGCCTGGAAAATCCTCGGTAGAGCAGTATCCGCAGATACGCAGTATTTT. Protein sequence: CAWKILGRAVSADTQYF. The chain employs TRBV30 and TRBJ2-3; D is unclear. This CDR3 spans 17 amino acids. V was pared by 4 bases and J by 4 bases, with 24 bases between. Germline CDR1 and CDR2: GTSNPN and SVGIG (reference sequence).

The rearrangement joins TRBV29-1 to TRBJ2-3, with D uncertain. CDR1 is SQVTM, CDR2 ANQGSEA, per germline. The CDR3 is 13 residues long. The germline V and J ends were trimmed by 2 bases and 5 bases, with 11 bases remaining between them. CDR3: CSVEIASGDTQYF. In DNA, the CDR3 is TGCAGCGTTGAAATAGCTTCGGGAGATACGCAGTATTTT.

The chain has TRBV5-6 and TRBJ1-1; D is unresolved. Trimming stripped 2 bases from V and 3 bases from J, with 17 bases between. The CDR3 loop spans 16 amino acids. The germline V gene encodes CDR1 SGHDT and CDR2 YYEEEE. The CDR3 protein is CASSFNKFWRDTEAFF. The CDR3 DNA is TGTGCCAGCAGCTTCAATAAATTCTGGCGGGACACTGAAGCTTTCTTT.

CDR3 nucleotides: TGTGCCAGCAGCTTACCAACGAGGGGAGGGGAAAAACTGTTTTTT. It yields the protein CASSLPTRGGEKLFF. V gene TRBV7-2 combines with J gene TRBJ1-4; TRBD1 might be the D (5 bases). V was trimmed by 2 bases and J by 8 bases, leaving 15 bases between them. Germline CDR1 and CDR2: SGHTA and FQGNSA. CDR3 size: 15 residues.

The CDR3 DNA sequence: TGCGCCAGCAGCTTGGGACAGCCCGGTGAAAAACTGTTTTTT. This sequence encodes CASSLGQPGEKLFF. The chain carries TRBV5-1 and TRBJ1-4; perhaps TRBD1 as D (5 bases). Germline CDR1 is SGHRS and CDR2 is YFSETQ. The CDR3 length is 14 residues. V was shortened by 0 bases and J by 7 bases, with 10 bases between the two germline ends.

In the case of this clone: The junction and the germline gene differ at one end; a read error may be behind it. The V call is TRBV7-7, the J call TRBJ2-1; 8 bases align to TRBD2. Germline V gene lookup returns CDR1 SSHAT and CDR2 FNYEAQ (reference sequence). There are 17 residues in the CDR3. CDR3 bases: TGTGCTAGCAGCCCCGGGGGGAACGCGGGGGGCGAAGGGGAGCAGTTCTTC. Protein product: CASSPGGNAGGEGEQFF.

This clone was seen only once. The chain links TRBV4-3 to TRBJ1-1; possible D gene TRBD1, 6 bases. Germline V gene sequence: CDR1 LGHNA, CDR2 YSLEER. Trimming shortened V by 1 base and J by 7 bases, and 22 bases separated the two germline ends. This CDR3 has 17 amino acids. The CDR3 bases are TGCGCCAGCAGCCAAGTATTGACCACAGGGAGCCCTCATGAAGCTTTCTTT. Protein product: CASSQVLTTGSPHEAFF.

This sequence joins TRBV6-5 and TRBJ1-2; 11 nucleotides match TRBD1. Germline assignment: CDR1 MNHEY and CDR2 SVGAGI. The V segment lost 6 bases and the J segment 7 bases; nucleotides outside the gene matches: 4. CDR3 size: 13 residues. The CDR3 DNA reads as TGTGCCAGCAGGGACAGGGGGCAATCTGGCTACACCTTC. Translated, it gives CASRDRGQSGYTF.